The clone carrying this T cell receptor (beta chain) was recorded a few times. Its specificity is unknown. Only in-frame clones appear in the TCRdb table, and some are missing; sequencing was by immunoSEQ multiplex PCR. The sample has 100,000 to 150,000 clones; just over 85% are singletons. The data originate from a study of T cell responses to AZD1222 COVID-19 vaccine. Study results and limitations: Most donors were white British and more were female, and clonal diversity was possibly underestimated.

The length of the CDR3 is 15 residues. V was shortened by 6 bases and J by 0 bases, with 12 bases between the two germline ends. CDR1 MDHEN and CDR2 SYDVKM come from the germline V gene. The chain couples TRBV28 to TRBJ1-5; D is possibly TRBD1 (6 bases). The receptor was isolated from an adult in good health. Sequencing used peripheral blood, obtained on day 0 of MenACWY control vaccination. The CDR3: CASSAHRDSNQPQHF. DNA for the CDR3: TGTGCCAGCAGCGCCCACAGGGATAGCAATCAGCCCCAGCATTTT.